This paragraph covers one T cell receptor beta chain sequence. Its antigen is currently unknown. The CDR3 consists of 14 residues. Germline V gives CDR1 MDHEN, CDR2 SYDVKM. V was cut by 3 bases and J by 4 bases, with 13 bases left in between. A CD45RA+ naive subset and a CD45RA-negative memory subset were split from CD4+ cells. This sample was included in a study of shared clonotypes between healthy human individuals. Looking at the study overall: A few men and a couple of women, aged 18 to 49, were donors. Whole-study findings and limits: Naive CD4 clonotype sharing across a handful of donors was approximately 5%.

The sorted-subset replicate PCRs were given 200 ng DNA, which is around 29,000 T cell genomes. Produced via immunoSEQ multiplex PCR; TCRdb's table is partial and in-frame only. The data hold about 340,000 clones, with around 67% observed a single time. What was sequenced was memory CD4+ T cells sorted from blood. Subset of the sample: CD45RA-negative fraction. This receptor was obtained from a man aged 25 to 40 in good health. The chain has TRBV28 and TRBJ2-7, with D unresolved. CDR3 nucleotides: TGTGCCAGCAGTTTTCAAGGGTTTCGGTACGAGCAGTACTTC. Its protein is CASSFQGFRYEQYF.